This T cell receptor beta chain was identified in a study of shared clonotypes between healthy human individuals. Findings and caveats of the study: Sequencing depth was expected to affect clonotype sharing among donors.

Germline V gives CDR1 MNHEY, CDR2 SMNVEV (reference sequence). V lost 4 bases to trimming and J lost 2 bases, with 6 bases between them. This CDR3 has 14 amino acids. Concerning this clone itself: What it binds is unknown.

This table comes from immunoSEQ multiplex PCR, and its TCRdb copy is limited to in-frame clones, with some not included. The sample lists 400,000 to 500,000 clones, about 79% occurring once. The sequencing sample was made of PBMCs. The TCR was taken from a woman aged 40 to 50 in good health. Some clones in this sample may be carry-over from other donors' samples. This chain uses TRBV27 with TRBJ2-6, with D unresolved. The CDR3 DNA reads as TGTGCCAGCAGTTCCAATCCTGGGGCCAACGTCCTGACTTTC. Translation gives CASSSNPGANVLTF.